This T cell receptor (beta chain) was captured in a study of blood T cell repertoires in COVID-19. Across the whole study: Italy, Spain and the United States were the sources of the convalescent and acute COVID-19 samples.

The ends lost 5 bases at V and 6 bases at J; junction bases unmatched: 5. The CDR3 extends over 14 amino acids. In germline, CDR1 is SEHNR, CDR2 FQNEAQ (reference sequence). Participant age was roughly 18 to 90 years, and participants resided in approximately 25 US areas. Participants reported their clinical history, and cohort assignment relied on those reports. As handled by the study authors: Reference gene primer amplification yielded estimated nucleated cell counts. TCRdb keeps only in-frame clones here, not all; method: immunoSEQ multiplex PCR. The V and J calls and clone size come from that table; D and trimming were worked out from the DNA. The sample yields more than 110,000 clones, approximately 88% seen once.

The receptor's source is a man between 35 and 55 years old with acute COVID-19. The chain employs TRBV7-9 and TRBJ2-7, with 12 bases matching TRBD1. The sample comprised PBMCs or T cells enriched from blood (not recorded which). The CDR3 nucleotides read TGTGCCAGCAGCGCCCGGGACAGGGGGCCCGAGCAGTACTTC. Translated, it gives CASSARDRGPEQYF.